The next 17 T cell receptor beta chains were all read from a single sample in a study of cytomegalovirus exposure and HLA in healthy donors. The PCR employed 60 Vbeta primers together with 13 Jbeta primers. Method: immunoSEQ multiplex PCR; TCRdb's copy keeps in-frame clones and lacks some. This table holds 150,000 or so clones, around 84% found once. Sequenced input: PBMCs. The receptors stem from a man over 45 in good health and CMV-seronegative.

The genes are TRBV25-1 and TRBJ1-4, with no clear D. The CDR3 consists of 14 residues. Per germline, CDR1 MGHDK and CDR2 SYGVNS. V was trimmed by 7 bases and J by 0 bases, leaving 9 bases between them. The CDR3 DNA sequence: TGTGCCAGCACCTCCTCTGCAACTAATGAAAAACTGTTTTTT. The encoded protein is CASTSSATNEKLFF.

This clone was seen once. J is TRBJ2-3 and V is TRBV27; D is undetermined. Per germline, CDR1 MNHEY and CDR2 SMNVEV (reference sequence). This CDR3 region has 11 residues. V was pared by 5 bases and J by 5 bases, with 5 bases between. The CDR3 sequence: CASSIRDTQYF. CDR3 sequence (DNA): TGTGCCAGCAGTATTCGAGATACGCAGTATTTT.

The chain recombines TRBV5-1 with TRBJ2-1; 11 nucleotides align to TRBD2. Trimming took 7 bases from V and 2 from J; bases not matched to a gene: 5. CDR1 is SGHRS and CDR2 is YFSETQ in the germline V gene. This CDR3 spans 15 amino acids. The CDR3 sequence: CASAVAGGTYNEQFF. The CDR3 nucleotides read TGCGCCAGCGCGGTAGCGGGAGGGACCTACAATGAGCAGTTCTTC.

V and J are TRBV10-1 and TRBJ2-3; D perhaps matches TRBD2 (5 bases). Looked up from germline, CDR1 is WNHNN and CDR2 is SYGVQD (reference sequence). The V end lost 0 bases, the J end lost 2 bases, and 18 bases lay between the germline ends. CDR3 length equals 18 residues. CDR3 DNA: TGCGCCAGCAGTGAGTCGGTCACGACTAAGGAGGACACAGATACGCAGTATTTT. This codes for CASSESVTTKEDTDTQYF.

The chain employs TRBV15 and TRBJ2-5; 7 bases align to TRBD2. CDR3 length: 15 amino acids. Unmatched junction bases numbered 2, after V lost 0 bases and J lost 1 base. The germline gives CDR1 LNHNV, CDR2 YYDKDF (reference sequence). CDR3 loop: CATSRDPSGQETQYF. The CDR3 DNA reads TGTGCCACCAGCAGAGATCCTAGCGGCCAAGAGACCCAGTACTTC.

The gene calls are TRBV9 and TRBJ1-2; tentatively, D is TRBD1 (6 bases). Germline V gives CDR1 SGDLS, CDR2 YYNGEE. V was clipped by 0 bases and J by 5 bases, with 20 bases between them. CDR3 length: 17 residues. The CDR3 region has the DNA TGTGCCAGCAGCGTAGGGGAGCGGGGGGGCGCTGGTTATGGCTACACCTTC. Its protein product is CASSVGERGGAGYGYTF.

The V and J genes are TRBV5-8 and TRBJ2-5; 8 bases line up with TRBD1. V trimming: 5 bases; J trimming: 4 bases; junction bases outside the gene matches: 7. The CDR3 spans 14 residues. From germline, CDR1 is SGHTS and CDR2 YDEGEE. CDR3 nucleotide sequence: TGTGCCAGCAGTTTGCGGACAGGGCGAGAGACCCAGTACTTC. Amino acid sequence: CASSLRTGRETQYF.

The sample holds a few counts of this clone. This chain connects TRBV30 to TRBJ1-5; TRBD1 matches at 7 bases. The CDR3 contains 16 residues. The J segment lost 2 bases and the V segment lost 2 bases, leaving 9 bases of the junction unmatched. The germline V gene encodes CDR1 GTSNPN and CDR2 SVGIG (reference sequence). CDR3 sequence: CAWSPRGGTRNQPQHF. The CDR3 nucleotides are TGTGCCTGGAGTCCGCGAGGGGGCACCCGCAATCAGCCCCAGCATTTT.

This chain joins TRBV2 and TRBJ2-3; 9 bases line up with TRBD2. Germline V CDR1 and CDR2: SNHLY, FYNNEI. The CDR3 loop spans 15 amino acids. J was trimmed by 1 base and V by 4 bases; bases with no gene match: 3. CDR3 protein: CASSVLAGGTDTQYF. The CDR3 DNA is TGTGCCAGCAGTGTCTTAGCGGGAGGCACAGATACGCAGTATTTT.

This clone was recorded once. CDR3 amino acids: CASRRQGPEQYF. The CDR3 coding sequence is TGTGCCAGCAGACGACAGGGTCCCGAGCAGTACTTC. V and J are TRBV11-2 and TRBJ2-7, with 7 bases fitting TRBD1. After removal of 6 bases from V and 6 bases from J, the junction contained 5 bases not matched to a gene. Per the germline V gene, CDR1 is SGHAT and CDR2 is FQNNGV. The CDR3 has 12 residues.

The V and J genes are TRBV13 and TRBJ1-5; D is perhaps TRBD1 (5 bases). This CDR3 spans 13 amino acids. Germline loops: CDR1 PRHDT, CDR2 FYEKMQ (reference sequence). The V gene lost 2 bases and the J gene lost 7 bases, with 9 bases spanning the gap. Here the CDR3 DNA reads TGTGCCAGCAGCTTAAATAGGGGACAGCCCCAGCATTTT. Translating gives CASSLNRGQPQHF.

The chain joins TRBV13 to TRBJ2-2; a possible D gene is TRBD2 (6 bases). Germline CDR1 and CDR2: PRHDT and FYEKMQ (reference sequence). This CDR3 region has 14 residues. Trimming took 4 bases from V and 5 from J, leaving 11 bases between them. CDR3 nucleotide sequence: TGTGCCAGCAGCTCGAGACTAGTTACCGGGGAGCTGTTTTTT. Translated: CASSSRLVTGELFF.

This rearrangement joins TRBV6-1 to TRBJ1-4, with D possibly being TRBD1 (5 bases). Germline V gives CDR1 MNHNS, CDR2 SASEGT. V was trimmed by 4 bases and J by 3 bases, leaving 15 bases between them. CDR3 length: 16 amino acids. The DNA of the CDR3 is TGTGCCAGCAGTGTATCCGTTGGGGGGTCTAATGAAAAACTGTTTTTT. Its translation is CASSVSVGGSNEKLFF.

The chain recombines TRBV5-1 with TRBJ1-4; TRBD1 matches 8 bases. With 3 bases clipped from V and 5 bases from J, the junction kept 6 bases outside the gene matches. There are 15 residues in the CDR3. The germline V gene has CDR1 SGHRS and CDR2 YFSETQ. CDR3 amino acids: CASSSTGGRNEKLFF. The CDR3 region has the DNA TGCGCCAGCAGCTCCACAGGGGGGAGGAATGAAAAACTGTTTTTT.

The chain has TRBV9 and TRBJ2-1; 8 bases are a match to TRBD2. In germline, CDR1 is SGDLS, CDR2 YYNGEE. The ends lost 4 bases at V and 7 bases at J; junction bases unmatched: 7. CDR3 length: 14 residues. CDR3 in DNA: TGTGCCAGCAGCTTCGGACTAGCAGAGAATGAGCAGTTCTTC. Translated: CASSFGLAENEQFF.

The V gene is TRBV9, the J gene TRBJ1-2; no reliable D call. Trimming took off 0 bases at V and 2 bases at J, with 8 bases between the two ends. Germline CDR1 is SGDLS and CDR2 is YYNGEE. There are 14 residues in the CDR3. CDR3: CASSVAAGNYGYTF. CDR3 nucleotide sequence: TGTGCCAGCAGCGTAGCTGCGGGGAACTATGGCTACACCTTC.

The chain has TRBV6-1 and TRBJ2-5; 7 bases are a match to TRBD2. Per the germline V gene, CDR1 is MNHNS and CDR2 is SASEGT. V trimming: 11 bases; J trimming: 5 bases; junction bases outside the gene matches: 11. The CDR3 has 13 residues. The CDR3 reads CAGGTNWQETQYF. The CDR3 DNA sequence: TGTGCCGGGGGGACTAACTGGCAGGAGACCCAGTACTTC.